One sample yielded the 31 T cell receptor beta chains listed below, sequenced in a study of PD-1 blockade in classical Hodgkin lymphoma. The sample's time point: cycle 4 day 1 (C4D1), after five to seven weeks of nivolumab. Each patient experienced a relapse that followed autologous stem cell transplantation, and brentuximab vedotin exposure varied. The repertoire was sequenced with immunoSEQ multiplex PCR; TCRdb's copy has only in-frame clones and lacks some. The data hold 25,000 to 30,000 clones, with around four fifths observed a single time. The material was peripheral blood mononuclear cells (PBMCs), obtained before the fourth cycle of nivolumab. The receptor source for this set is a human donor with classical Hodgkin lymphoma.

The CDR3 DNA reads TGTGCCAGTAGTCCCCCCCGCCCGGGGACTAGCGTTGGTGAGCAGTTCTTC. This sequence encodes CASSPPRPGTSVGEQFF. V usage is TRBV19 and J usage is TRBJ2-1, with TRBD2 matching over 10 bases. V lost 5 bases, J lost 9 bases, and 16 bases stayed unmatched. The CDR3 consists of 17 residues. Germline CDR1 LNHDA, CDR2 SQIVND (reference sequence).

In this sample, this clone turned up a few times. The chain combines TRBV6-1 with TRBJ2-7; 13 bases are a match to TRBD2. With 5 bases clipped from V and 3 bases from J, the junction kept 1 base outside the gene matches. CDR3 length: 14 amino acids. CDR1 is MNHNS and CDR2 is SASEGT in the germline V gene. The CDR3 reads CASSRTSGGYEQYF. In DNA, the CDR3 is TGTGCCAGCAGTAGGACTAGCGGGGGCTACGAGCAGTACTTC.

J is TRBJ2-7 and V is TRBV6-1, with 10 bases identical to TRBD2. CDR1 is MNHNS, CDR2 SASEGT, per germline. This CDR3 comprises 14 residues. V shed 5 bases, J shed 7 bases, and the junction held 8 bases outside the gene matches. This chain's CDR3 is CASSLSGRANEQYF. The DNA for the CDR3 is TGTGCCAGCAGTCTGAGCGGGAGGGCTAATGAGCAGTACTTC.

This clone appeared a single time. The CDR3 DNA reads as TGTGCCAGCAGTTACTCCGGGACAGGGCGAAAGTACTTC. This sequence encodes CASSYSGTGRKYF. The chain couples TRBV6-6 to TRBJ2-7; 9 nucleotides match TRBD1. This CDR3 is built from 13 residues. Germline lookup yields CDR1 MNHNY and CDR2 SVGAGI (reference sequence). With V trimmed by 0 bases and J by 11 bases, 5 bases remained unmatched.

This chain uses TRBV4-1 with TRBJ1-2; maybe TRBD1 (6 bases). Germline V gene data show CDR1 as MGHRA and CDR2 as YSYEKL. The CDR3 covers 15 residues. Trimming cost V 0 bases and J 0 bases, with 8 bases left between them. This chain's CDR3 is CASSQEGATNYGYTF. DNA of the CDR3: TGCGCCAGCAGCCAAGAGGGGGCGACTAACTATGGCTACACCTTC.

The CDR3 loop is CASGDRQFMNTEAFF. The CDR3 DNA is TGTGCCAGCGGGGATAGACAGTTCATGAACACTGAAGCTTTCTTT. This sequence joins TRBV6-6 and TRBJ1-1; the D gene is possibly TRBD1 (5 bases). CDR1 and CDR2 (germline): MNHNY, SVGAGI (reference sequence). CDR3 length: 15 residues. Trimming took 8 bases from V and 0 from J, leaving 16 bases between them.

The V call is TRBV27, the J call TRBJ2-5, with 14 bases that match TRBD2. The J call may be in error: the DNA end matches TRBJ2-7 better. The CDR3 totals 13 residues. Germline values: CDR1 MNHEY, CDR2 SMNVEV (reference sequence). The chain's CDR3 is CASRTSGRAEQYF. The CDR3 nucleotides read TGTGCCAGCAGGACTAGCGGGAGGGCCGAGCAGTACTTC.

The chain has TRBV5-1 and TRBJ2-2; 13 nucleotides agree with TRBD2. Germline loops: CDR1 SGHRS, CDR2 YFSETQ. With V trimmed by 4 bases and J by 5 bases, 2 bases remained unmatched. This CDR3 comprises 15 residues. The CDR3 DNA sequence: TGCGCCAGCAGCAGGGGACTAGCGGGAACCGGGGAGCTGTTTTTT. This sequence encodes CASSRGLAGTGELFF. Full variable domain (rest looked up from reference TRBV5-1 and TRBJ2-2): KAGVTQTPRYLIKTRGQQVTLSCSPISGHRSVSWYQQTPGQGLQFLFEYFSETQRNKGNFPGRFSGRQFSNSRSEMNVSTLELGDSALYLCASSRGLAGTGELFFGEGSRLTVL.

The sample holds a few counts of this clone. The chain is built from TRBV7-8 and TRBJ1-5; D ambiguous. The V end lost 3 bases, the J end lost 9 bases, and 12 bases lay between the germline ends. Germline lookup yields CDR1 SGHVS and CDR2 FQNEAQ. The CDR3 has 13 residues. CDR3 loop: CASSFKKDSPQHF. Here the CDR3 DNA reads TGTGCCAGCAGCTTCAAGAAGGACTCGCCCCAGCATTTT.

The CDR3 bases are TGTGCCAGCTCACCCCCTTTAGAGTTCACAGATACGCAGTATTTT. Its translation: CASSPPLEFTDTQYF. This chain uses TRBV18 with TRBJ2-3; D is unclear. Per germline, CDR1 KGHSH and CDR2 LQKENI. V lost 3 bases to trimming and J lost 2 bases, with 12 bases between them. The length of the CDR3 is 15 residues. The full variable domain, completed using reference TRBV18 and TRBJ2-3, is NAGVMQNPRHLVRRRGQEARLRCSPMKGHSHVYWYRQLPEEGLKFMVYLQKENIIDESGMPKERFSAEFPKEGPSILRIQQVVRGDSAAYFCASSPPLEFTDTQYFGPGTRLTVL.

The chain employs TRBV19 and TRBJ2-3, with a tentative D call TRBD2 (6 bases). This CDR3 contains 13 residues. CDR1 is LNHDA and CDR2 is SQIVND in the germline V gene (reference sequence). Trimming pared 3 bases from V and 13 bases from J, leaving 17 bases between. CDR3 residues: CASSMNRESAEYF. CDR3 in DNA: TGTGCCAGTAGTATGAATCGGGAGTCGGCGGAGTATTTT.

The chain employs TRBV10-3 and TRBJ1-2; the D is unclear. This CDR3 has 13 amino acids. The germline gives CDR1 ENHRY, CDR2 SYGVKD. V was shortened by 5 bases and J by 9 bases, with 16 bases between the two germline ends. The CDR3 is CAISTRQPVSYTF. The CDR3 DNA reads TGTGCCATCAGTACGAGACAACCTGTCAGCTACACCTTC.

The chain carries TRBV19 and TRBJ1-5; TRBD1 aligns across 8 bases. Germline CDR1 reads LNHDA; CDR2 reads SQIVND (reference sequence). The CDR3 totals 16 residues. J gave up 2 bases and V 0 bases, and 3 bases lay outside the gene matches. The CDR3 nucleotides read TGTGCCAGTAGTATAGAGCAGGGGGCCCGCAATCAGCCCCAGCATTTT. Encoded protein: CASSIEQGARNQPQHF.

This clone was observed a single time. The chain employs TRBV28 and TRBJ2-7; 9 nucleotides align to TRBD2. This CDR3 has 15 amino acids. V dropped 5 bases and J dropped 5; count of bases not matched to a gene: 10. Per the germline V gene, CDR1 is MDHEN and CDR2 is SYDVKM. The CDR3 loop reads CASSPQVAGVNEQYF. The CDR3 region has the DNA TGTGCCAGCAGTCCCCAAGTAGCGGGGGTTAACGAGCAGTACTTC. Full variable domain (remainder filled in from reference TRBV28 and TRBJ2-7): DVKVTQSSRYLVKRTGEKVFLECVQDMDHENMFWYRQDPGLGLRLIYFSYDVKMKEKGDIPEGYSVSREKKERFSLILESASTNQTSMYLCASSPQVAGVNEQYFGPGTRLTVT.

J is TRBJ1-2 and V is TRBV18; TRBD1 agrees at 8 bases. Germline CDR1 is KGHSH and CDR2 is LQKENI. The trim removed 3 bases at V and 4 bases at J, leaving 10 bases unmatched. The CDR3 consists of 16 residues. The DNA of the CDR3 is TGTGCCAGCTCACCCCGAAGGGCAGGGGGCGTCTATGGCTACACCTTC. Translating it yields CASSPRRAGGVYGYTF.

The chain carries TRBV6-1 and TRBJ2-5; 7 positions match TRBD1. Germline V gives CDR1 MNHNS, CDR2 SASEGT. This CDR3 has 14 amino acids. Losses at the gene ends were 6 bases for V and 3 bases for J; bases not matched to a gene: 7. CDR3 residues: CASREQGNEETQYF. CDR3 DNA: TGTGCCAGCAGGGAACAGGGGAATGAAGAGACCCAGTACTTC.

The chain has TRBV10-3 and TRBJ2-7, with D unclear. V dropped 4 bases and J dropped 6 bases, with 13 bases sitting between them. The CDR3 contains 13 residues. CDR1 is ENHRY, CDR2 SYGVKD, per germline. This CDR3 is CAISVAARGEQYF. Written as DNA, the CDR3 is TGTGCCATCAGTGTGGCCGCCCGCGGCGAGCAGTACTTC.

In regard to this clone: Other DNA sequences in this sample translate to the same CDR3. The rearrangement joins TRBV7-3 to TRBJ2-1; D might be TRBD1 (5 bases). CDR1 and CDR2 from the germline V gene are SGHTA and FQGTGA. Trimming stripped 3 bases from V and 7 bases from J, with 7 bases between. CDR3 length: 12 residues. The CDR3 sequence: CASSFSGNEQFF. In nucleotides, the CDR3 is TGTGCCAGCAGCTTCTCAGGGAATGAGCAGTTCTTC.

V gene TRBV5-1 combines with J gene TRBJ2-7; the match to TRBD1 covers 11 bases. Germline CDR1 and CDR2: SGHRS and YFSETQ. With 3 bases clipped from V and 2 bases from J, the junction kept 7 bases outside the gene matches. The CDR3 runs 16 residues. The CDR3 DNA sequence: TGCGCCAGCAGCTCGGACCGGACAGGGGGCCCCTACGAGCAGTACTTC. This codes for CASSSDRTGGPYEQYF.

The CDR3 region is CASSGGQETQYF. DNA of the CDR3: TGTGCCAGTTCCGGGGGACAAGAGACCCAGTACTTC. This rearrangement joins TRBV6-5 to TRBJ2-5; the D gene is possibly TRBD2 (6 bases). Trimming removed 9 bases from V and 2 bases from J, with 10 bases in between. Germline V gene data show CDR1 as MNHEY and CDR2 as SVGAGI. This CDR3 has 12 residues.

This sequence joins TRBV10-3 and TRBJ2-2; 14 nucleotides line up with TRBD2. From germline, CDR1 is ENHRY and CDR2 SYGVKD. This CDR3 spans 17 amino acids. After removal of 7 bases from V and 4 bases from J, the junction contained 8 bases not matched to a gene. DNA of the CDR3: TGTGCCATCACCGGGACTAGCGGGAGAATCTCCACCGGGGAGCTGTTTTTT. This translates into CAITGTSGRISTGELFF.

This chain links TRBV7-2 with TRBJ2-1; TRBD2 matches 9 bases. This CDR3 contains 17 residues. V lost 6 bases, J lost 4 bases, and 13 bases stayed unmatched. Germline CDR1 is SGHTA and CDR2 is FQGNSA. The CDR3 sequence: CASSLRTVAGAYNEQFF. DNA of the CDR3: TGTGCCAGCAGTCTCCGGACCGTAGCGGGAGCGTACAATGAGCAGTTCTTC.

CDR3 residues: CASSLSVNGQPQHF. In nucleotides, the CDR3 is TGCGCCAGCAGCTTATCGGTTAATGGACAGCCCCAGCATTTT. The chain is built from TRBV5-1 and TRBJ1-5; D is ambiguous. Between the trimmed V and J ends, which lost 2 bases and 7 bases, there was a span of 13 bases. CDR3 length: 14 amino acids. Germline CDR1 is SGHRS and CDR2 is YFSETQ.

V and J are TRBV7-2 and TRBJ2-5; possible D gene TRBD2, 5 bases. CDR1 SGHTA and CDR2 FQGNSA come from the germline V gene. Between the trimmed V and J ends, which lost 5 bases and 5 bases, there was a span of 9 bases. CDR3 size: 12 residues. The CDR3 sequence: CASSPSGETQYF. The DNA of the CDR3 is TGTGCCAGCAGCCCCTCGGGGGAGACCCAGTACTTC.

The genes are TRBV28 and TRBJ2-7, with 9 nucleotides matching TRBD2. Germline-derived CDR1 and CDR2 are MDHEN and SYDVKM. V shed 1 base and J 4 bases; nucleotides not matched to a gene: 11. The CDR3 has 17 amino acids. CDR3 bases: TGTGCCAGCAGTTTATTCGTAATAGCGGGAGACAGGTACGAGCAGTACTTC. The encoded protein is CASSLFVIAGDRYEQYF.

The chain carries TRBV10-3 and TRBJ2-2, with a possible D match to TRBD1 (6 bases). Germline CDR1 and CDR2: ENHRY and SYGVKD. The CDR3 runs 15 residues. Trimming cost V 6 bases and J 0 bases, with 11 bases left between them. For the CDR3, the DNA is TGTGCCATCAGGCCCGGACAGCCGAACACCGGGGAGCTGTTTTTT. It codes for CAIRPGQPNTGELFF.

This chain connects TRBV6-1 to TRBJ2-6, with a weak D call TRBD1 (5 bases). Germline values: CDR1 MNHNS, CDR2 SASEGT. This CDR3 spans 15 amino acids. The V end lost 2 bases, the J end lost 4 bases, and 9 bases lay between the germline ends. Here the CDR3 DNA reads TGTGCCAGCAGTGAACCAGGGCTAGGGGCCAACGTCCTGACTTTC. Amino acids: CASSEPGLGANVLTF.

The gene calls are TRBV4-2 and TRBJ2-4, with TRBD1 matching 9 bases. The junction had 7 bases not matched to a gene; V was cut back by 1 base and J by 9 bases. In germline, CDR1 is LGHNA, CDR2 YNFKEQ. CDR3 length: 15 amino acids. Written as DNA, the CDR3 is TGTGCCAGCAGCCAAGGGACGGGGACAGGGTCCATTCAGTACTTC. Its protein is CASSQGTGTGSIQYF.

This clone is judged medium-sized (0.01 to 0.1%). The genes are TRBV25-1 and TRBJ2-2; D gene ambiguous. Trimming stripped 1 base from V and 1 base from J, with 7 bases between. The CDR3 consists of 15 residues. CDR1 MGHDK and CDR2 SYGVNS come from the germline V gene. The CDR3 is CASSEWAQNTGELFF. In DNA form, the CDR3 reads TGTGCCAGCAGTGAATGGGCCCAGAACACCGGGGAGCTGTTTTTT.

The chain employs TRBV28 and TRBJ1-2; maybe TRBD1 (6 bases). Trimming cost V 6 bases and J 7 bases, with 18 bases left between them. The CDR3 spans 14 residues. Germline loops: CDR1 MDHEN, CDR2 SYDVKM. CDR3 region: CASSTGSSPTGYTF. CDR3 coding DNA: TGTGCCAGCAGCACAGGGTCCTCACCTACTGGCTACACCTTC.

This clone was recorded once. V is TRBV7-2 and J is TRBJ2-7, with a possible D match to TRBD2 (5 bases). The CDR3 has 13 amino acids. V was clipped by 3 bases and J by 4 bases, with 10 bases between them. Germline V lookup: CDR1 SGHTA, CDR2 FQGNSA. The chain's CDR3 is CASSLRAGYEQYF. DNA for the CDR3: TGTGCCAGCAGCTTGAGGGCCGGATACGAGCAGTACTTC. Supplemented by reference TRBV7-2 and TRBJ2-7, the full variable domain reads GAGVSQSPSNKVTEKGKDVELRCDPISGHTALYWYRQSLGQGLEFLIYFQGNSAPDKSGLPSDRFSAERTGGSVSTLTIQRTQQEDSAVYLCASSLRAGYEQYFGPGTRLTVT.